This T cell receptor beta chain was profiled in a study of cytomegalovirus exposure and HLA in healthy donors. Findings and limits, study-wide: It was assumed in the presence/absence analyses that sequencing depth was roughly uniform across donors.

This cohort consisted of healthy bone marrow donors. In this sample, this clone turned up a few times. The antigen remains unidentified. With 60 Vbeta and 13 Jbeta primers, the PCR was carried out. Some clones are missing from TCRdb's copy, which holds only in-frame ones; the method was immunoSEQ multiplex PCR. Among 50,000 to 80,000 clones listed, roughly 80% were seen once. The TCR sequence derives from a male donor in good health and CMV-seropositive. The specimen was PBMCs.

In nucleotides, the CDR3 is TGCGCCAGCAGCCAAGATCGGGTGTCAGCTTACACCGGGGAGCTGTTTTTT. It yields the protein CASSQDRVSAYTGELFF. The chain has TRBV4-1 and TRBJ2-2; D unresolved. Germline values: CDR1 MGHRA, CDR2 YSYEKL. This CDR3 has 17 amino acids. The ends were cut back, 0 bases at V and 3 bases at J, with 14 bases in the middle.